A selection of T cell receptor beta chains follows, all from one sample in a study of low-dose radiotherapy and immunotherapy resistance in tumors. TCRdb reanalysed the reads using MiXCR and keeps one entry per CDR3 protein. In the table there are tens of thousands of distinct CDR3 sequences, roughly a sixth of which are singletons. The sequences come from PBMCs, collected before treatment. Source of these receptors: a male donor with prostate cancer. Both conserved end residues are part of each CDR3. The D gene is left open where the match is weak. Not every row has a clone size; where given, it reads once, few, many or a size class.

v_call	j_call	d_call	clone_size	cdr3_aa	cdr3_nt
TRBV11-1	TRBJ2-7	TRBD2	many	CASSLLLAGNYEQYF	TGTGCCAGCAGCTTATTACTAGCGGGTAACTACGAGCAGTACTTC
TRBV29-1	TRBJ2-7	-	many	CSVEAGTDEQYF	TGCAGCGTTGAGGCAGGGACCGACGAGCAGTACTTC
TRBV6-2/TRBV6-3	TRBJ2-5	TRBD2	many	CASRARGGEETQYF	TGTGCCAGCAGGGCGCGGGGAGGGGAAGAGACCCAGTACTTC
TRBV5-6	TRBJ1-1	-	many	CASSEDTYTEAFF	TGTGCCAGCAGCGAGGACACCTACACTGAAGCTTTCTTT
TRBV5-1	TRBJ2-3	TRBD2	-	CASTVGGMSTDTQYF	TGCGCCAGCACCGTGGGGGGGATGAGCACAGATACGCAGTATTTT
TRBV12-3/TRBV12-4	TRBJ1-6	TRBD1	many	CASSLRQGSSYNSPLHF	TGTGCCAGCAGTCTAAGACAGGGCAGCTCCTATAATTCACCCCTCCACTTT
TRBV6-2/TRBV6-3	TRBJ1-6	-	many	CASRFNSPLHF	TGTGCCAGCAGATTTAATTCACCCCTCCACTTT
TRBV29-1	TRBJ2-2	-	many	CSVEGPDTGELFF	TGCAGCGTTGAAGGCCCAGACACCGGGGAGCTGTTTTTT
TRBV7-9	TRBJ1-4	-	many	CASSFRGTYKLFF	TGTGCCAGCAGCTTTCGCGGGACTTACAAACTGTTTTTT
TRBV19	TRBJ1-2	-	many	CASSIGSHYGYTF	TGTGCCAGTAGTATAGGGTCCCACTATGGCTACACCTTC
TRBV5-1	TRBJ2-7	TRBD1	many	CASDEGQGAHEQYF	TGCGCCAGCGATGAGGGACAGGGGGCCCACGAGCAGTACTTC
TRBV5-1	TRBJ2-3	-	few	CASLAGRIGTDTQYF	TGCGCCAGCTTGGCTGGCCGTATTGGCACAGATACGCAGTATTTT
TRBV20-1	TRBJ2-1	-	many	CSASGETAYYNEQFF	TGCAGTGCTTCTGGAGAGACAGCCTACTACAATGAGCAGTTCTTC
TRBV7-2	TRBJ1-6	-	many	CASSLAGPPNSPLHF	TGTGCCAGCAGCTTAGCCGGACCTCCTAATTCACCCCTCCACTTT
TRBV12-3/TRBV12-4	TRBJ2-5	-	many	CASSFFRPFERTEETQYF	TGTGCCAGCAGTTTTTTTCGCCCCTTCGAAAGGACAGAAGAGACCCAGTACTTC
TRBV2	TRBJ1-3	-	many	CASSELGPGNTIYF	TGTGCCAGCAGTGAACTAGGGCCTGGAAACACCATATATTTT
TRBV6-2/TRBV6-3	TRBJ2-1	TRBD2	many	CASFSIPGLAGGKLSYNEQFF	TGTGCCAGCTTTTCCATTCCGGGACTAGCGGGGGGGAAGCTCTCCTACAATGAGCAGTTCTTC
TRBV21-1	TRBJ1-1	-	many	CARGEAAFF	TGTGCCAGGGGGGAAGCGGCTTTCTTT
TRBV29-1	TRBJ2-3	-	many	CSVEVGRGTDTQYF	TGCAGCGTTGAAGTTGGCAGGGGCACAGATACGCAGTATTTT
TRBV5-4	TRBJ2-5	-	many	CASSRGQGRGQETQYF	TGTGCCAGCAGCCGAGGTCAGGGGCGCGGCCAAGAGACCCAGTACTTC
TRBV7-9	TRBJ1-5	-	many	CASGEVNQPQHF	TGTGCCAGCGGGGAGGTAAATCAGCCCCAGCATTTT
TRBV5-1	TRBJ2-5	-	-	CASSSGAGFETQYF	TGCGCCAGCAGCTCGGGCGCGGGCTTCGAGACCCAGTACTTC